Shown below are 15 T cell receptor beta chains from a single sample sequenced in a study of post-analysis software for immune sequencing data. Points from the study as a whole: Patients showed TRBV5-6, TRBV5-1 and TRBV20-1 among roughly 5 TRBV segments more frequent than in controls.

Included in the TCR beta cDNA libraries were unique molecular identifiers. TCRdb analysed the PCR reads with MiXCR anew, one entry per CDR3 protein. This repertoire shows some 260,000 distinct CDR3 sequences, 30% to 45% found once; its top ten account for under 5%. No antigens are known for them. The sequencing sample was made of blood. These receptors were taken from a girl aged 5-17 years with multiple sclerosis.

The CDR3 loop is CASSFLKRGKSTDTQYF. CDR3 coding DNA: TGTGCCAGCAGCTTTCTCAAGCGGGGGAAAAGCACAGATACGCAGTATTTT. The chain has TRBV7-2 and TRBJ2-3, with 8 bases matching TRBD2. The CDR3 is made up of 17 amino acids. The V segment lost 3 bases and the J segment 0 bases; nucleotides outside the gene matches: 8. Germline CDR1 and CDR2: SGHTA and FQGNSA.

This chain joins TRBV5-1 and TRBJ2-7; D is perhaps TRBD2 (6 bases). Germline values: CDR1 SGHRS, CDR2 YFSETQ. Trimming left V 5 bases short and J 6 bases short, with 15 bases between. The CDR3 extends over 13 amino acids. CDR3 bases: TGCGCCAGCAGGCCCGGGGTGGGAGGCGAGCAGTACTTC. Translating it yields CASRPGVGGEQYF.

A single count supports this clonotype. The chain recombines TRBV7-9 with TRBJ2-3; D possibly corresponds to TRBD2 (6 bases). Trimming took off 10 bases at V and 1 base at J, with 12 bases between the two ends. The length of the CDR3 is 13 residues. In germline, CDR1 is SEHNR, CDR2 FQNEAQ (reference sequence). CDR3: CANGGPGTDTQYF. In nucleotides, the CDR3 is TGTGCCAACGGAGGGCCGGGCACAGATACGCAGTATTTT.

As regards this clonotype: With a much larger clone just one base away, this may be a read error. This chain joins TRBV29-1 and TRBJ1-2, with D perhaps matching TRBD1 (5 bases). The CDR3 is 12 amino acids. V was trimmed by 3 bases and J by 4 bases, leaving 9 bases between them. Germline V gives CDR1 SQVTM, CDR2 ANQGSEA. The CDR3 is CSVEGRPYGYTF. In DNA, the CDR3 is TGCAGCGTTGAGGGACGGCCCTATGGCTACACCTTC.

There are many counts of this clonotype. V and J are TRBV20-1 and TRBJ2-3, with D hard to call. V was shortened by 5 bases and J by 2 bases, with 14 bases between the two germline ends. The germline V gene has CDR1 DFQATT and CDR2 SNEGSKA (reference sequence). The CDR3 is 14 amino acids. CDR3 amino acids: CSACLVATTDTQYF. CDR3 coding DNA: TGCAGTGCTTGTCTTGTGGCTACCACAGATACGCAGTATTTT.

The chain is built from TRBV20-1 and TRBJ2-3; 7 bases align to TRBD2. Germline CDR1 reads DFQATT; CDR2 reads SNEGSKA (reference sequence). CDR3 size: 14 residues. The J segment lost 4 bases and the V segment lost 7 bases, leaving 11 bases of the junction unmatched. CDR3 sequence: CSGPSGEGPDTQYF. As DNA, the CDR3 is TGCAGTGGCCCCTCGGGGGAGGGCCCAGATACGCAGTATTTT.

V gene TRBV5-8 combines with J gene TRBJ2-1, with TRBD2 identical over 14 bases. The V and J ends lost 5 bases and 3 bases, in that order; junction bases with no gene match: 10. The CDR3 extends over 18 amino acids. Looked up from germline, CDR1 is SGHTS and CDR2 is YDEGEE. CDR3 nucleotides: TGTGCCAGCAGTTTTGGCGGACTAGCGGGGGGTCACTACAATGAGCAGTTCTTC. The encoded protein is CASSFGGLAGGHYNEQFF.

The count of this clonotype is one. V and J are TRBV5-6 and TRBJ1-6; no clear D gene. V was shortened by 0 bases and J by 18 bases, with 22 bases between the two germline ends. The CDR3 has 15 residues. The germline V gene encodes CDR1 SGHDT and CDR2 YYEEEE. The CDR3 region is CASSLALGNNSPAHF. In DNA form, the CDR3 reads TGTGCCAGCAGCTTGGCCTTGGGGAATAATTCACCCGCCCACTTT.

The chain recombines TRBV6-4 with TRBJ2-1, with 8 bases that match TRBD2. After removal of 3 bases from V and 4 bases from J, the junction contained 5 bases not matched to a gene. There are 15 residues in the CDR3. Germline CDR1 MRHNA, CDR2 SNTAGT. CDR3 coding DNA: TGTGCCAGCAGTGAAGGGACTAGACCGTACAATGAGCAGTTCTTC. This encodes CASSEGTRPYNEQFF.

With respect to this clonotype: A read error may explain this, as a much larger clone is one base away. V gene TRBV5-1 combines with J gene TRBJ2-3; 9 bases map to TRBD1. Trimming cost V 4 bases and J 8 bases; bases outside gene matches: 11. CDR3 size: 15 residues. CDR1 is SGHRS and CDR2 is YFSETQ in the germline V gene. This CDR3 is CASSQQTGGQGTQYF. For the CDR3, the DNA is TGCGCCAGCAGCCAACAGACAGGGGGACAAGGTACGCAGTATTTT. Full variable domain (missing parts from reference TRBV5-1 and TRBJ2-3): KAGVTQTPRYLIKTRGQQVTLSCSPISGHRSVSWYQQTPGQGLQFLFEYFSETQRNKGNFPGRFSGRQFSNSRSEMNVSTLELGDSALYLCASSQQTGGQGTQYFGPGTRLTVL.

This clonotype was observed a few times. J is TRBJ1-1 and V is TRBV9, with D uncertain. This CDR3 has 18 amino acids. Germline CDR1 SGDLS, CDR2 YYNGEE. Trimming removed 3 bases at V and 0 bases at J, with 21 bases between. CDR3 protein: CASSAHAEATTLNTEAFF. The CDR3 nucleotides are TGTGCCAGCAGCGCCCATGCGGAAGCGACGACCTTGAACACTGAAGCTTTCTTT.

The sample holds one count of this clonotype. The CDR3 here is CASSSAGTPGEPQHF. The DNA for the CDR3 is TGTGCCAGCAGCTCAGCCGGGACTCCCGGGGAGCCCCAGCATTTT. The chain links TRBV7-8 to TRBJ1-5, with TRBD1 as a possible D gene (5 bases). The germline V gene encodes CDR1 SGHVS and CDR2 FQNEAQ. The CDR3 loop spans 15 amino acids. Trimming pared 4 bases from V and 8 bases from J, leaving 18 bases between.

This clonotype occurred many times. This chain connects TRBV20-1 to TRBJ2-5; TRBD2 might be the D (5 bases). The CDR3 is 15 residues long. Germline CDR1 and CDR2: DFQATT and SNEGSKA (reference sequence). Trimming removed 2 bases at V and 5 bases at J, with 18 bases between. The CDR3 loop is CSARSPSGKVETQYF. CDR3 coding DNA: TGCAGTGCTAGATCCCCGTCCGGGAAGGTGGAGACCCAGTACTTC.

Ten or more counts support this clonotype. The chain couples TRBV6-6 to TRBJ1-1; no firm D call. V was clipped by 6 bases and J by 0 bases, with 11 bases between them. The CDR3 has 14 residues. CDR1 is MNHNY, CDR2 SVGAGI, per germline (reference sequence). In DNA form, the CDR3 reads TGTGCCAGCAGCTTTACATCGTTGAACACTGAAGCTTTCTTT. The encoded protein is CASSFTSLNTEAFF.

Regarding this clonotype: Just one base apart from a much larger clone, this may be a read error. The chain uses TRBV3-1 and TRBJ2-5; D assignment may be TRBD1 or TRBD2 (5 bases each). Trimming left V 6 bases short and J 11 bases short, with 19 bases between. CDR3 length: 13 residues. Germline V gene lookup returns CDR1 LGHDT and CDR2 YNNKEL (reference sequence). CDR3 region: CASRGVNYNEQYF. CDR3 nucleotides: TGTGCCAGCAGGGGGGTGAACTACAATGAGCAGTACTTC.